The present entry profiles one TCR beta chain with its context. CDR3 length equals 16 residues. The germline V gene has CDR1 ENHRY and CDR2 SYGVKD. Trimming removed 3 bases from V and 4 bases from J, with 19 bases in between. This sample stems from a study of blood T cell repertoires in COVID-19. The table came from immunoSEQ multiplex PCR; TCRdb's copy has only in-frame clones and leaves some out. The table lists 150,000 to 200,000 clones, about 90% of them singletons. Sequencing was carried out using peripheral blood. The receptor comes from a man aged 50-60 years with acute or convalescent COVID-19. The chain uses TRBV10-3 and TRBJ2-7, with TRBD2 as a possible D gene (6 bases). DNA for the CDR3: TGTGCCATCAGTGATACCGGAGGGGTAAAATGGTACGAGCAGTACGTC. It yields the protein CAISDTGGVKWYEQYV.